Below are 20 T cell receptor beta chains sequenced from a single sample in a study of blood T cells in healthy people across ages. Using a J-beta primer mix together with a sample-barcoded 5' primer, a second PCR was run for roughly 6 to 11 cycles. One entry per CDR3 protein results from TCRdb running MiXCR on the 5' RACE reads. Here the sample spans about 730,000 distinct CDR3 sequences, roughly 45% being singletons. Sequences were obtained from blood. These receptors were obtained from a woman aged 60-75 years in good health.

The rearrangement uses TRBV7-3 and TRBJ2-3; the D is unclear. The germline V gene encodes CDR1 SGHTA and CDR2 FQGTGA. The ends were cut back, 5 bases at V and 4 bases at J, with 10 bases in the middle. The CDR3 runs 13 residues. The CDR3 DNA reads TGTGCCAGCAGCATGACAAGCGCAGATACGCAGTATTTT. This encodes CASSMTSADTQYF.

The chain joins TRBV20-1 to TRBJ2-7; D not certain. The CDR3 has 14 residues. Germline V CDR1 and CDR2: DFQATT, SNEGSKA (reference sequence). V was trimmed by 1 base and J by 0 bases, leaving 10 bases between them. The CDR3 DNA is TGCAGTGCTAGAGGGGATTTAAGCTCCTACGAGCAGTACTTC. It encodes CSARGDLSSYEQYF.

This clonotype has at least ten counts. This chain uses TRBV27 with TRBJ2-3; D gene unclear. The V end lost 6 bases, the J end lost 6 bases, and 7 bases lay between the germline ends. Germline CDR1 reads MNHEY; CDR2 reads SMNVEV (reference sequence). The CDR3 spans 11 residues. DNA of the CDR3: TGTGCCAGCAGCTTTCTGGATACGCAGTATTTT. The encoded protein is CASSFLDTQYF.

The chain recombines TRBV9 with TRBJ2-3; no clear D. The ends were cut back, 4 bases at V and 8 bases at J, with 11 bases in the middle. This CDR3 has 12 residues. The germline CDR1 and CDR2 sequences are SGDLS and YYNGEE. The CDR3, as DNA: TGTGCCAGCAGCCCCGAAGATGTTACGCAGTATTTT. As protein: CASSPEDVTQYF.

The chain is built from TRBV29-1 and TRBJ2-1, with 9 bases lining up with TRBD2. The CDR3 consists of 16 residues. The trim removed 7 bases at V and 0 bases at J, leaving 10 bases unmatched. Germline assignment: CDR1 SQVTM and CDR2 ANQGSEA. The CDR3 bases are TGCAGCGCCCAAGGAGCGGGAGGCGGCTCCTACAATGAGCAGTTCTTC. Encoded protein: CSAQGAGGGSYNEQFF.

The chain links TRBV6-6 to TRBJ2-7; 7 bases align to TRBD1. The CDR3 totals 16 residues. The ends lost 0 bases at V and 2 bases at J; junction bases unmatched: 7. Germline V gives CDR1 MNHNY, CDR2 SVGAGI (reference sequence). CDR3 in amino acids: CASSYSDDRAPYEQYF. As DNA, the CDR3 is TGTGCCAGCAGTTACTCGGACGACAGGGCCCCCTACGAGCAGTACTTC.

This clonotype was counted at least ten times. This chain connects TRBV5-1 to TRBJ2-5; no clear D gene. This CDR3 has 13 amino acids. V lost 0 bases to trimming and J lost 2 bases, with 5 bases between them. Germline V gene sequence: CDR1 SGHRS, CDR2 YFSETQ. As DNA, the CDR3 is TGCGCCAGCAGCTTGGTATCACAAGAGACCCAGTACTTC. Protein sequence: CASSLVSQETQYF.

As concerns this clonotype: A read error is possible here, since a much larger clone lies one base away. The rearrangement uses TRBV6-2 or TRBV6-3 and TRBJ2-5, with D possibly being TRBD1 (6 bases). The V end lost 3 bases, the J end lost 5 bases, and 16 bases lay between the germline ends. This CDR3 comprises 15 residues. Germline-derived CDR1 and CDR2 are MNHEY and SVGEGT. The CDR3 loop reads CASSYHTGYGETQYF. The CDR3 nucleotides are TGTGCCAGCAGTTATCACACAGGGTATGGCGAGACCCAGTACTTC.

The rearrangement links TRBV7-8 to TRBJ1-6, with D unresolved. Germline CDR1 reads SGHVS; CDR2 reads FQNEAQ. V dropped 4 bases and J dropped 6 bases, with 16 bases sitting between them. CDR3 length equals 16 residues. CDR3 protein: CASSSDGPQSNSPLHF. The CDR3, as DNA: TGTGCCAGCAGCTCGGACGGGCCACAATCTAATTCACCCCTCCACTTT.

The chain has TRBV27 and TRBJ1-4, with TRBD1 matching over 10 bases. V lost 5 bases to trimming and J lost 6 bases; unmatched junction nucleotides: 6. The CDR3 contains 15 residues. Germline-derived CDR1 and CDR2 are MNHEY and SMNVEV (reference sequence). This CDR3 is CASSPRDRGYEKLFF. The CDR3, as DNA: TGTGCCAGCAGTCCCAGGGACAGGGGCTATGAAAAACTGTTTTTT.

The V call is TRBV11-2, the J call TRBJ1-2, with D possibly matching TRBD1 (5 bases). This CDR3 comprises 16 residues. The germline V gene has CDR1 SGHAT and CDR2 FQNNGV. V lost 5 bases to trimming and J lost 3 bases, with 19 bases between them. CDR3 amino acids: CASSPPGQITYYGYTF. CDR3 in DNA: TGTGCCAGCAGCCCGCCAGGGCAGATAACCTACTATGGCTACACCTTC.

This rearrangement joins TRBV5-1 to TRBJ2-5; TRBD1 matches at 7 bases. The CDR3 contains 19 residues. The J segment lost 11 bases and the V segment lost 0 bases, leaving 25 bases of the junction unmatched. The germline V gene encodes CDR1 SGHRS and CDR2 YFSETQ. CDR3 loop: CASSLGGTVALISYNEQYF. CDR3 DNA sequence: TGCGCCAGCAGCTTGGGAGGGACAGTGGCATTAATCTCCTACAATGAGCAGTACTTC.

This clonotype has a handful of counts. The CDR3 bases are TGTGCCAGTACATCACTGAGCGGGGGGTCCTACAATGAGCAGTTCTTC. Translating gives CASTSLSGGSYNEQFF. The chain links TRBV19 to TRBJ2-1; 9 positions match TRBD2. J lost 1 base, V lost 7 bases, and 8 bases had no gene match. CDR3 length equals 16 residues. From germline, CDR1 is LNHDA and CDR2 SQIVND (reference sequence).

This clonotype occurred a few times. The chain combines TRBV10-3 with TRBJ2-7; 11 bases map to TRBD1. The CDR3 has 14 amino acids. Germline V gene sequence: CDR1 ENHRY, CDR2 SYGVKD. V was pared by 5 bases and J by 3 bases, with 3 bases of the junction left unmatched. DNA for the CDR3: TGTGCCATCAGTCCCGGGACAGGGGGCTACGAGCAGTACTTC. Its protein product is CAISPGTGGYEQYF.

This clonotype occurred a few times. This chain connects TRBV6-5 to TRBJ2-1, with D hard to call. The end of the DNA aligns better with TRBJ2-7, so the J call may be wrong. The germline V gene encodes CDR1 MNHEY and CDR2 SVGAGI. The CDR3 consists of 15 residues. CDR3 nucleotide sequence: TGTGCCAGCAGTCACCGACCGAGCTCCTACAATGAGCAGTACTTC. Protein sequence: CASSHRPSSYNEQYF.

At least ten counts were recorded for this clonotype. The rearrangement uses TRBV20-1 and TRBJ2-1, with TRBD1 matching over 7 bases. The CDR3 length is 12 residues. The V and J ends lost 7 bases and 8 bases, in that order; junction bases with no gene match: 8. Germline CDR1 reads DFQATT; CDR2 reads SNEGSKA (reference sequence). The CDR3 nucleotides are TGCAGTGTAGAGGGACAGAGATATGAGCAGTTCTTC. It encodes CSVEGQRYEQFF.

There are a few counts of this clonotype. The CDR3 DNA is TGTGCCAGCAGCTTAGCGTCCCCAACCTACGAGCAGTACTTC. It encodes CASSLASPTYEQYF. The rearrangement joins TRBV7-2 to TRBJ2-7; D is uncertain. Germline V gene data show CDR1 as SGHTA and CDR2 as FQGNSA. Trimming left V 0 bases short and J 2 bases short, with 8 bases between. The CDR3 has 14 residues.

This clonotype was counted a few times. The rearrangement uses TRBV5-6 and TRBJ2-7; 13 bases are shared with TRBD2. Germline CDR1 is SGHDT and CDR2 is YYEEEE. The CDR3 spans 14 residues. The J segment lost 6 bases and the V segment lost 4 bases, leaving 4 bases of the junction unmatched. The CDR3 loop reads CASSGLAGVSEQYF. The CDR3 coding sequence is TGTGCCAGCAGCGGACTAGCGGGAGTCTCCGAGCAGTACTTC.

On this clonotype itself: Given a much more abundant clone one base away, this may be a read error. The V call is TRBV4-3, the J call TRBJ2-3; 8 nucleotides agree with TRBD2. V was pared by 4 bases and J by 7 bases, with 13 bases of the junction left unmatched. From germline, CDR1 is LGHNA and CDR2 YSLEER. This CDR3 has 16 residues. CDR3 amino acids: CASSPSYSGRANTQYF. The CDR3 bases are TGCGCCAGCAGCCCATCCTACAGCGGGAGAGCAAATACGCAGTATTTT.

The chain recombines TRBV6-2 or TRBV6-3 with TRBJ1-1, with D hard to call. Trimming cost V 0 bases and J 1 base, with 12 bases left between them. This CDR3 has 16 amino acids. Germline V gene data show CDR1 as MNHEY and CDR2 as SVGEGT. CDR3 sequence reads: CASSYSIMSQNTEAFF. The DNA for the CDR3 is TGTGCCAGCAGTTACTCGATTATGAGCCAGAACACTGAAGCTTTCTTT.